These T cell receptor beta chains were read from a single sample in a study of T-cell memory formation after mild COVID-19. Each CDR3 protein gets one entry after TCRdb re-called the 5' RACE reads with MiXCR. The table lists tens of thousands of distinct CDR3 sequences, about a sixth of them singletons. Sequencing input: PBMCs or a T cell subset sorted from them (not recorded which). Receptors originate from an adult woman who had mild COVID-19 (a few samples of this study predate the infection). Cell type and time point are not known. Each CDR3 is given with its conserved first and last residue. A D gene is named only where the DNA matches it firmly. Clone size, where shown, is once, few, many, or a class for clones that have expanded.

D gene	clone size	J gene	V gene	CDR3 DNA	CDR3 protein
.	.	TRBJ1-1	TRBV15	TGTGCCACCAGCGGACGGGACTCCGGGGCTGAAGCTTTCTTT	CATSGRDSGAEAFF
TRBD2	.	TRBJ2-7	TRBV3-1	TGTGCCAGCAGCCCTAGCGGGAGAGGATCCTACGAGCAGTACTTC	CASSPSGRGSYEQYF
TRBD1	many	TRBJ2-3	TRBV29-1	TGCAGCGTCGACAGGGATTCCACAGATACGCAGTATTTT	CSVDRDSTDTQYF
TRBD2	.	TRBJ2-3	TRBV7-8	TGTGCCAGCAGCGAGACTAGCGGCACAGATACGCAGTATTTT	CASSETSGTDTQYF
TRBD2	.	TRBJ2-7	TRBV7-9	TGTGCCAGCAGCTTGGCGCTAGCGGACTACGAGCAGTACTTC	CASSLALADYEQYF
.	many	TRBJ2-7	TRBV7-9	TGTGCCAGCAGCGCCACGGGTCCGAACTACGAGCAGTACTTC	CASSATGPNYEQYF
.	.	TRBJ2-3	TRBV12-3/TRBV12-4	TGTGCCAGCAGCCCCGGGGGACCTAGCACAGATACGCAGTATTTT	CASSPGGPSTDTQYF
.	few	TRBJ2-3	TRBV7-6	TGTGCCAGCAACTCGGGGGACCGAGGCGATACGCAGTATTTT	CASNSGDRGDTQYF
TRBD1	few	TRBJ2-7	TRBV11-3	TGTGCCAGCAGCCGACCATGGGACAGGGGAGACTACGAGCAGTACTTC	CASSRPWDRGDYEQYF
.	.	TRBJ2-2	TRBV29-1	TGCAGCGTTGGGGTTCAGAACACCGGGGAGCTGTTTTTT	CSVGVQNTGELFF
.	.	TRBJ2-2	TRBV27	TGTGCCAGCAGCCTCTCTTCAGGGTACACCGGGGAGCTGTTTTTT	CASSLSSGYTGELFF
.	few	TRBJ2-7	TRBV15	TGTGCCACTAAGTCGGACAGCTCCTACGAGCAGTACTTC	CATKSDSSYEQYF
.	few	TRBJ2-7	TRBV20-1	TGCAGTGCTAGTCTTACGAAGCGGGTCGGTTACGAGCAGTACTTC	CSASLTKRVGYEQYF
TRBD2	.	TRBJ2-1	TRBV3-1	TGTGCCAGCAGCCAGGTAGCGGGGGGCTCCCTGAGCTCCTACAATGAGCAGTTCTTC	CASSQVAGGSLSSYNEQFF
.	once	TRBJ1-2	TRBV7-8	TGTGCCAGCAGCTTAGATGGGGGGGGCGCCTATGGCTACACCTTC	CASSLDGGGAYGYTF
.	few	TRBJ2-7	TRBV3-1	TGTGCCAGCAGCCGCTCCCCGGTAGGATACTCCTACGAGCAGTACTTC	CASSRSPVGYSYEQYF
.	few	TRBJ2-3	TRBV15	TGTGCCACCAGCAGACGCCAGTCAGATACGCAGTATTTT	CATSRRQSDTQYF
.	.	TRBJ2-5	TRBV20-1	TGCAGTGCTAGAGTGCAGGGCTGGGCAGAGACCCAGTACTTC	CSARVQGWAETQYF
TRBD2	.	TRBJ2-6	TRBV4-2	TGTGCCAGCAGCCAAGAAGCGGGGTTTACGAGCTCTGGGGCCAACGTCCTGACTTTC	CASSQEAGFTSSGANVLTF
TRBD1	few	TRBJ2-2	TRBV30	TGTGCCTGGATCCCGGGACAGGAGGGTTACGGCGGGGAGCTGTTTTTT	CAWIPGQEGYGGELFF
TRBD2	few	TRBJ2-3	TRBV9	TGTGCCAGCAGCGTAGCCATAAGCGGGAGAGGCTTCACAGATACGCAGTATTTT	CASSVAISGRGFTDTQYF
.	.	TRBJ2-3	TRBV20-1	TGCAGTGCTAGAGATCTGACCCGCTGGGATACGCAGTATTTT	CSARDLTRWDTQYF
.	many	TRBJ2-1	TRBV27	TGTGCCAGCAGTTTTGAGGGGGACAATGAGCAGTTCTTC	CASSFEGDNEQFF
.	few	TRBJ1-1	TRBV5-1	TGCGCCAGCAGAACACACCTTTCGAACACTGAAGCTTTCTTT	CASRTHLSNTEAFF
.	.	TRBJ2-5	TRBV12-5	TGTGCTAGTGGTTGGACAACATACGGCGCGGAGACCCAGTACTTC	CASGWTTYGAETQYF
.	.	TRBJ1-2	TRBV6-5	TGTGCCAGCAGTTACTCGACTCTTCTCCCCGCACGAGGTGGAGATAACTATGGCTACACCTTC	CASSYSTLLPARGGDNYGYTF
TRBD1	many	TRBJ2-5	TRBV12-3/TRBV12-4	TGTGCCAGCAGGTCGCCAGGGGGCCTCGGGGAGACCCAGTACTTC	CASRSPGGLGETQYF
TRBD2	.	TRBJ2-3	TRBV5-1	TGCGCCAGCAGCTTGGCACTAGCGGGGGGCCCAACTAGCACAGATACGCAGTATTTT	CASSLALAGGPTSTDTQYF
.	few	TRBJ1-1	TRBV7-9	TGTGCCAGCAGCTTCCCCGGTAACACTGAAGCTTTCTTT	CASSFPGNTEAFF
TRBD1	.	TRBJ2-3	TRBV15	TGTGCCACCAGCAGAGATGTACAGGGGGATACGCAGTATTTT	CATSRDVQGDTQYF
TRBD2	.	TRBJ2-3	TRBV29-1	TGCAGCGTTGTCTCTAGCGGGCCCACAGATACGCAGTATTTT	CSVVSSGPTDTQYF
TRBD2	.	TRBJ2-3	TRBV19	TGTGCCAGTAGCCGACTAGCGGGGGGCCCTAGCACAGATACGCAGTATTTT	CASSRLAGGPSTDTQYF
.	.	TRBJ2-1	TRBV7-6	TGTGCCAGCAGCTTAGCCTTCTGGGGTGAGCAGTTCTTC	CASSLAFWGEQFF
.	few	TRBJ2-3	TRBV20-1	TGCAGTGCTAGACTCGCGGACCGCCTCACAGATACGCAGTATTTT	CSARLADRLTDTQYF
.	few	TRBJ2-1	TRBV20-1	TGCAGTGCTAGCACCATGGATGGACGGTCAGGTCTTAGGAGCTCCTACAATGAGCAGTTCTTC	CSASTMDGRSGLRSSYNEQFF
.	.	TRBJ2-2	TRBV13	TGTGCCAGCAGCTTAGGCCTTCGCACCGGGGAGCTGTTTTTT	CASSLGLRTGELFF
TRBD1	few	TRBJ2-7	TRBV6-6	TGTGCCAGCAATGGACCGGTGAACAGGGGCTTCTACGAGCAGTACTTC	CASNGPVNRGFYEQYF
.	few	TRBJ2-6	TRBV29-1	TGCAGCGTTGAAGGGGGCCCCTCTGGGGCCAACGTCCTGACTTTC	CSVEGGPSGANVLTF
TRBD2	.	TRBJ2-2	TRBV10-3	TGTGCCATCAGTGATCGGGGGGAATTAACCGGGGAGCTGTTTTTT	CAISDRGELTGELFF
.	few	TRBJ2-7	TRBV27	TGTGCCAGCAGTCCCCTTAGCTCCTACGAGCAGTACTTC	CASSPLSSYEQYF
TRBD1	.	TRBJ2-3	TRBV5-1	TGCGCCAGCAGCTTGTTCCTCGCTTCGCAGGGGGCAGACGCAGATACGCAGTATTTT	CASSLFLASQGADADTQYF
.	.	TRBJ2-1	TRBV29-1	TGCAGCGTTGTAGGCCTAGCAACCGGTTGGGATGAGCAGTTCTTC	CSVVGLATGWDEQFF
.	many	TRBJ2-7	TRBV7-2	TGTGCCAGCAGCTTAGCGCTGGGTTGGCAGGCAACCTACGAGCAGTACTTC	CASSLALGWQATYEQYF
TRBD2	many	TRBJ2-1	TRBV4-3	TGCGCCAGCAGCCAAAAACTAGCGGGAGATCTTACTGAGCAGTTCTTC	CASSQKLAGDLTEQFF
TRBD1	.	TRBJ2-5	TRBV7-3	TGTGCCAGCAGCTCGCCAGGGACAGGTTCCGAGACCCAGTACTTC	CASSSPGTGSETQYF
TRBD2	few	TRBJ2-5	TRBV7-2	TGTGCCAGCAGCTTAGAAGGACTAGCACAAGAGACCCAGTACTTC	CASSLEGLAQETQYF
.	few	TRBJ2-5	TRBV20-1	TGCAGTGCTGGTGACTGGGAGACCCAGTACTTC	CSAGDWETQYF
.	few	TRBJ2-1	TRBV12-3/TRBV12-4	TGTGCCAGCAGTTTATCCAGTTCCTACAATGAGCAGTTCTTC	CASSLSSSYNEQFF